A single sample gave rise to the 11 T cell receptor beta chains below, sequenced in a study of Graves' ophthalmopathy and Graves' hyperthyroidism. From RNA, the CDR3 regions of TCR beta chains were amplified and sequenced. Second-round multiplex PCR followed a first-round RT-PCR using HTBI primers. TCRdb reprocessed the multiplex PCR reads with MiXCR, giving one entry per CDR3 protein. The table includes about 210,000 distinct CDR3 sequences, 25% to 30% detected once. Material: peripheral blood. The receptors originated from a man between 50 and 59 years old with Graves' ophthalmopathy.

The chain joins TRBV12-3 or TRBV12-4 to TRBJ2-7; D gene uncertain. The J call may be faulty, since TRBJ2-5 better matches the DNA end. The CDR3 spans 13 residues. In DNA, the CDR3 is TGTGCCAGCGGACCCTACCACGGGGAGACCCAGTACTTC. As protein: CASGPYHGETQYF.

Only a few counts were recorded for this clonotype. This sequence joins TRBV6-2 or TRBV6-3 and TRBJ2-7, with D possibly matching TRBD1 (6 bases). Between the trimmed V and J ends, which lost 6 bases and 5 bases, there was a span of 11 bases. The germline V gene has CDR1 MNHEY and CDR2 SVGEGT. CDR3 size: 12 residues. The CDR3 region has the DNA TGTGCCAGCAGACCGGACAGAAACGAGCAGTACTTC. Translating gives CASRPDRNEQYF.

This clonotype was counted ten times or more. The rearrangement joins TRBV20-1 to TRBJ1-1, with D hard to call. The CDR3 spans 11 residues. Germline loops: CDR1 DFQATT, CDR2 SNEGSKA (reference sequence). V lost 6 bases and J lost 8, with 13 bases in between. The CDR3 sequence is CSAKLLQEAFF. CDR3 bases: TGCAGTGCAAAGTTGTTACAGGAAGCTTTCTTT.

The gene calls are TRBV7-2 and TRBJ2-5, with TRBD2 matching over 8 bases. The length of the CDR3 is 16 residues. The ends lost 3 bases at V and 2 bases at J; junction bases unmatched: 8. Germline V gene lookup returns CDR1 SGHTA and CDR2 FQGNSA. In DNA, the CDR3 is TGTGCCAGCAGCTTCCAAGCGGGGGCCAATCAAGAGACCCAGTACTTC. Translation: CASSFQAGANQETQYF.

The V gene is TRBV12-3 or TRBV12-4, the J gene TRBJ1-5, with D possibly being TRBD1 (5 bases). Trimming removed 4 bases at V and 3 bases at J, with 10 bases between. The CDR3 has 14 amino acids. The chain's CDR3 is CASSSTANNQPQHF. CDR3 coding DNA: TGTGCCAGCAGTTCGACAGCTAACAATCAGCCCCAGCATTTT.

V is TRBV10-1 and J is TRBJ1-6; D unclear. V gave up 1 base and J gave up 7 bases, with 8 bases separating them. Germline-derived CDR1 and CDR2 are WNHNN and SYGVQD (reference sequence). The CDR3 has 14 amino acids. The CDR3 bases are TGCGCCAGCAGTGAGTTGTCGGCGAATTCACCCCTCCACTTT. Translating gives CASSELSANSPLHF.

This clonotype showed up many times. The rearrangement uses TRBV7-2 and TRBJ2-2, with D hard to call. The CDR3 has 11 residues. The V and J ends lost 5 bases and 12 bases respectively, with 10 bases between them. Germline V gene lookup returns CDR1 SGHTA and CDR2 FQGNSA. For the CDR3, the DNA is TGTGCCAGCAGCGTCCTAGGGAAGCTGTTTTTT. As protein: CASSVLGKLFF.

This clonotype appeared many times. This chain connects TRBV12-3 or TRBV12-4 to TRBJ1-6; TRBD1 matches at 8 bases. With V trimmed by 6 bases and J by 9 bases, 7 bases remained unmatched. The CDR3 sequence is 14 residues long. The chain's CDR3 is CASSIGQGFSPLHF. For the CDR3, the DNA is TGTGCCAGCAGCATCGGACAGGGCTTTTCACCCCTCCACTTT.

This chain joins TRBV6-2 or TRBV6-3 and TRBJ1-2, with no clear D. The CDR3 spans 13 residues. Germline CDR1 MNHEY, CDR2 SVGEGT. The V gene lost 6 bases and the J gene lost 4 bases, with 12 bases spanning the gap. CDR3 in DNA: TGTGCCAGCAGCGAGAGCCCTCGCTATGGCTACACCTTC. It translates to CASSESPRYGYTF.

V usage is TRBV28 and J usage is TRBJ1-1; a weak D match, TRBD1 (6 bases). The CDR3 length is 15 residues. With 5 bases removed from V and 4 bases from J, the gap between germline ends came to 17 bases. The germline gives CDR1 MDHEN, CDR2 SYDVKM. The CDR3 sequence: CASSDTETGSTEAFF. DNA of the CDR3: TGTGCCAGCAGTGACACAGAGACAGGTAGCACTGAAGCTTTCTTT.

In this sample, this clonotype turned up many times. The chain joins TRBV29-1 to TRBJ2-7; D not certain. Germline V CDR1 and CDR2: SQVTM, ANQGSEA. Trimming removed 6 bases at V and 4 bases at J, with 13 bases between. There are 12 residues in the CDR3. CDR3 residues: CSVTTINYEQYF. The CDR3 DNA sequence: TGCAGCGTCACCACAATAAATTACGAGCAGTACTTC.